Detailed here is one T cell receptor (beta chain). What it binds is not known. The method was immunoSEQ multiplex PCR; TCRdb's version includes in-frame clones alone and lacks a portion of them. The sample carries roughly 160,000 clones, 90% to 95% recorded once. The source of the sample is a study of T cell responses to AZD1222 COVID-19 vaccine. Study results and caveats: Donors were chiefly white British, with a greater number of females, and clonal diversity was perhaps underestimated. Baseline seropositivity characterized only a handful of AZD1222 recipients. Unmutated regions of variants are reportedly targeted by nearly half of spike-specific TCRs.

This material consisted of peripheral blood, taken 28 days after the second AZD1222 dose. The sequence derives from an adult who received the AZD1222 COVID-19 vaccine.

In DNA form, the CDR3 reads TGTGCCTGGATGGGGGACCCCTACGAGCAGTACTTC. Encoded protein: CAWMGDPYEQYF. V is TRBV30 and J is TRBJ2-7; D could derive from TRBD1 or TRBD2 (5 bases each). Germline V CDR1 and CDR2: GTSNPN, SVGIG (reference sequence). This CDR3 has 12 amino acids. Trimming left V 4 bases short and J 2 bases short, with 9 bases between.